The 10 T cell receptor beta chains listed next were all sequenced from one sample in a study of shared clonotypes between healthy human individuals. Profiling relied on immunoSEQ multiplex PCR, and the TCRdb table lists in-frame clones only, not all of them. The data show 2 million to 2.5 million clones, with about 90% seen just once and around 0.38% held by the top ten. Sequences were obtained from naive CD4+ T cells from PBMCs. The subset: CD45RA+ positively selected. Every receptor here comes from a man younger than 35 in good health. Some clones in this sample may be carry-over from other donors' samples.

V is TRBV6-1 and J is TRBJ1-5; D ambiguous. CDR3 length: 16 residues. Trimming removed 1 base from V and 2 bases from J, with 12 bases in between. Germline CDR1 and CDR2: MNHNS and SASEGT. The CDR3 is CASSEVGWRGNQPQHF. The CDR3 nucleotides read TGTGCCAGCAGTGAAGTGGGGTGGAGGGGCAATCAGCCCCAGCATTTT.

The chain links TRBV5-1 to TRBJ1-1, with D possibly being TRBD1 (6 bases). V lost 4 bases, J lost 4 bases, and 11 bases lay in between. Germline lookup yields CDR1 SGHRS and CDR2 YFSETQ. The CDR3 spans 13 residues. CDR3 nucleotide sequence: TGCGCCAGCAGCGCCCAGGGGAGCACTGAAGCTTTCTTT. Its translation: CASSAQGSTEAFF.

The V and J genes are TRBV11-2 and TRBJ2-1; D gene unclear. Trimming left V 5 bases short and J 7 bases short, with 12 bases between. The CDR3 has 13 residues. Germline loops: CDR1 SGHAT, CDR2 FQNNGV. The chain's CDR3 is CASSPLAPNEQFF. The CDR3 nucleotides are TGTGCCAGCAGCCCCCTGGCCCCTAATGAGCAGTTCTTC. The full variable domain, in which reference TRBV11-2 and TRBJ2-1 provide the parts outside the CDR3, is EAGVAQSPRYKIIEKRQSVAFWCNPISGHATLYWYQQILGQGPKLLIQFQNNGVVDDSQLPKDRFSAERLKGVDSTLKIQPAKLEDSAVYLCASSPLAPNEQFFGPGTRLTVL.

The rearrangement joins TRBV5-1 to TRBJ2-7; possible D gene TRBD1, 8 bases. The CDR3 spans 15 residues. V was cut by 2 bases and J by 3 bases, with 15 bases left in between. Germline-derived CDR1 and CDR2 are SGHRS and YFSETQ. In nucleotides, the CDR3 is TGCGCCAGCAGCTTAAGGACAGGGAGGGACTACGAGCAGTACTTC. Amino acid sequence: CASSLRTGRDYEQYF.

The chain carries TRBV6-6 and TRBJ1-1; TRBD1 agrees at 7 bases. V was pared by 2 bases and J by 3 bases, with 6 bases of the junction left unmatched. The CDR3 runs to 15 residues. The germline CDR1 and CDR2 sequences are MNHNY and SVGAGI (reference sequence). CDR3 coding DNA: TGTGCCAGCAGTTACGGGGGGACAGTTGACACTGAAGCTTTCTTT. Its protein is CASSYGGTVDTEAFF.

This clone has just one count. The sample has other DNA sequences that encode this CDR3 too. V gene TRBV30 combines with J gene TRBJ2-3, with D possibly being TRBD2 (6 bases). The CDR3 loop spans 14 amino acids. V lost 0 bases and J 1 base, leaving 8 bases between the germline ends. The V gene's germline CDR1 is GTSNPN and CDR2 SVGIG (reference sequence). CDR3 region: CAWSVEGGTDTQYF. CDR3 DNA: TGTGCCTGGAGTGTGGAGGGTGGCACAGATACGCAGTATTTT.

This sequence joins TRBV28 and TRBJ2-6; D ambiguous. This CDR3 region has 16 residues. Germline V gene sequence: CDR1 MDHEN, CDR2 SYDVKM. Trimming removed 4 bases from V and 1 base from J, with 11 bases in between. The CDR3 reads CASSSPAASGANVLTF. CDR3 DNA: TGTGCCAGCAGTTCCCCGGCGGCGTCTGGGGCCAACGTCCTGACTTTC.

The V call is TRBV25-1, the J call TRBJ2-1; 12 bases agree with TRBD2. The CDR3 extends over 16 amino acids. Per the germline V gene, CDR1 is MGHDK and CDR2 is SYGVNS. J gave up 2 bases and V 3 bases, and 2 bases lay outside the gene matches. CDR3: CASSDSSGRAYNEQFF. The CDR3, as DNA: TGTGCCAGCAGTGACTCTAGCGGGAGGGCCTACAATGAGCAGTTCTTC.

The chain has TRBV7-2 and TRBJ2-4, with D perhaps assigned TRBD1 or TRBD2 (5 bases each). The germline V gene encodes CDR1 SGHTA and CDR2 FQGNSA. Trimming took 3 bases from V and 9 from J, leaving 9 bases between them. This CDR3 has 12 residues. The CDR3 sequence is CASSFTGAIQYF. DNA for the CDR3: TGTGCCAGCAGCTTCACCGGGGCCATTCAGTACTTC.

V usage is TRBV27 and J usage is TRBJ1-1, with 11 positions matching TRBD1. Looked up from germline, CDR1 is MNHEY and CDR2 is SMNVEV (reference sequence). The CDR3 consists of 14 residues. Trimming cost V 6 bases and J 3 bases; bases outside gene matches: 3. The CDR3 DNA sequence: TGTGCCAGCAGGGACAGGGGGCGCGACACTGAAGCTTTCTTT. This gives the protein CASRDRGRDTEAFF.